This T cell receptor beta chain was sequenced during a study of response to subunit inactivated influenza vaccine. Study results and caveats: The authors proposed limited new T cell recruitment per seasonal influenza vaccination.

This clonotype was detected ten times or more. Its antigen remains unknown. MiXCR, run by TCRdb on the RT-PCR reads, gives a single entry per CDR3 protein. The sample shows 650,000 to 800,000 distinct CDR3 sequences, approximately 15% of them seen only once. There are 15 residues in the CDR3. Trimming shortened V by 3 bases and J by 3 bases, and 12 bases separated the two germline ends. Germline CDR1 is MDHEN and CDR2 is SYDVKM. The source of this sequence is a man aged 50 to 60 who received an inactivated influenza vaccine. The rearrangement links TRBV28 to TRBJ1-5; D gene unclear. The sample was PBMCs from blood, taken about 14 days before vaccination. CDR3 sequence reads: CASSFGRGSNQPQHF. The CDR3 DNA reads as TGTGCCAGCAGTTTTGGCCGAGGGTCCAATCAGCCCCAGCATTTT.